This TCR beta chain was sequenced during a study of T cells in Graves' hyperthyroidism and ophthalmopathy. The source material, RNA transcripts, was used to amplify TCR beta CDR3 regions. TCR CDR3 underwent first-round RT-PCR with the HTBI primer set. TCRdb itself ran the multiplex PCR reads through MiXCR, one entry per CDR3 protein. The sample contains a few hundred thousand distinct CDR3 sequences, 15% to 20% of which appear only once. For Graves' hyperthyroidism to be stable, ophthalmopathy could not progress within 18 months. Diagnosis of hyperthyroidism was new in patients aged 18 to 65, and its duration was under 2 months. Fresh peripheral blood, 10 ml, was the source of the PBMCs. With 4 bases clipped from V and 4 bases from J, the junction kept 7 bases outside the gene matches. Germline V gives CDR1 SGHDT, CDR2 YYEEEE. The CDR3 has 16 amino acids. This clonotype was seen a few times.

This receptor was obtained from a woman aged 45-60 years with Graves' hyperthyroidism. The genes are TRBV5-6 and TRBJ2-4, with 11 bases identical to TRBD1. Sequenced sample: blood. The DNA for the CDR3 is TGTGCCAGCAGCACCCAGGGACAGGGGGAGAAAAACATTCAGTACTTC. Protein sequence: CASSTQGQGEKNIQYF.